Each of the 30 T cell receptor beta chains below was sequenced from the same sample in a study of cytomegalovirus exposure and HLA in healthy donors. Only in-frame clones appear in the TCRdb table, and some are missing; sequencing was by immunoSEQ multiplex PCR. This sample has 200,000 or so clones, with approximately 80% found just once. Sequenced material: PBMCs. The receptors here all came from a young man in good health and CMV-seropositive.

The CDR3 DNA reads as TGTGCCAGCAGCTTGTTAAGCGGCACAGATACGCAGTATTTT. This encodes CASSLLSGTDTQYF. The rearrangement links TRBV7-3 to TRBJ2-3; D remains unclear. Germline V gene data show CDR1 as SGHTA and CDR2 as FQGTGA. There are 14 residues in the CDR3. V lost 3 bases to trimming and J lost 1 base, with 8 bases between them.

The J gene is TRBJ2-3, the V gene TRBV28; possibly TRBD2 for D (6 bases). The V gene's germline CDR1 is MDHEN and CDR2 SYDVKM. The CDR3 runs to 16 residues. V was clipped by 6 bases and J by 2 bases, with 18 bases between them. The CDR3 here is CASRRGGSGHTDTQYF. In DNA, the CDR3 is TGTGCCAGCAGACGGGGAGGTAGCGGTCACACAGATACGCAGTATTTT.

The rearrangement uses TRBV28 and TRBJ1-5, with TRBD1 as a possible D gene (5 bases). The germline gives CDR1 MDHEN, CDR2 SYDVKM. Trimming removed 5 bases at V and 0 bases at J, with 14 bases between. This CDR3 is built from 16 residues. The CDR3 region is CASSKTYRNSNQPQHF. CDR3 coding DNA: TGTGCCAGCAGTAAAACCTACAGGAATAGCAATCAGCCCCAGCATTTT.

This clone was recorded only once. The chain has TRBV7-6 and TRBJ2-7; no firm D call. Germline CDR1 reads SGHVS; CDR2 reads FNYEAQ. Between the trimmed V and J ends, which lost 5 bases and 0 bases, there was a span of 17 bases. The CDR3 extends over 16 amino acids. The CDR3 bases are TGTGCCAGCAGCGCTGGCTCGACGAGGAGCTCCTACGAGCAGTACTTC. Translated: CASSAGSTRSSYEQYF.

The J gene is TRBJ2-1, the V gene TRBV7-9, with 7 bases fitting TRBD2. V gave up 2 bases and J gave up 8 bases; unmatched junction bases: 15. The germline CDR1 and CDR2 sequences are SEHNR and FQNEAQ (reference sequence). The length of the CDR3 is 17 residues. CDR3 sequence: CASSLKGLAGALHEQFF. CDR3 coding DNA: TGTGCCAGCAGCTTAAAGGGCCTCGCGGGAGCACTTCATGAGCAGTTCTTC.

This rearrangement joins TRBV9 to TRBJ2-1; 7 bases align to TRBD2. Germline loops: CDR1 SGDLS, CDR2 YYNGEE. V was pared by 4 bases and J by 5 bases, with 12 bases of the junction left unmatched. The CDR3 spans 16 residues. The CDR3 coding sequence is TGTGCCAGCAGCCCCCCAACGGGAGGAAAGAACAATGAGCAGTTCTTC. It specifies CASSPPTGGKNNEQFF.

The chain recombines TRBV27 with TRBJ2-7; 8 nucleotides align to TRBD1. CDR3 length equals 16 residues. V shed 5 bases, J shed 6 bases, and the junction held 15 bases outside the gene matches. The V gene's germline CDR1 is MNHEY and CDR2 SMNVEV (reference sequence). The CDR3 DNA follows: TGTGCCAGCAGTGGGTCGCTCGGGGACAGGTTGATCGAGCAGTACTTC. Protein product: CASSGSLGDRLIEQYF.

The rearrangement uses TRBV7-2 and TRBJ2-2, with 9 bases aligning to TRBD1. The CDR3 has 16 residues. Germline CDR1 SGHTA, CDR2 FQGNSA. Losses at the gene ends were 1 base for V and 5 bases for J; bases not matched to a gene: 5. For the CDR3, the DNA is TGTGCCAGCAGCTTAGACACAGGGGGCCGGACCGGGGAGCTGTTTTTT. It translates to CASSLDTGGRTGELFF.

The chain joins TRBV30 to TRBJ1-1; 7 bases are shared with TRBD1. Germline assignment: CDR1 GTSNPN and CDR2 SVGIG (reference sequence). V lost 7 bases, J lost 4 bases, and 15 bases stayed unmatched. This CDR3 contains 15 residues. This CDR3 is CASSTGFGGVTEAFF. The CDR3 nucleotides are TGTGCCTCCTCGACAGGGTTTGGTGGAGTCACTGAAGCTTTCTTT. Full variable domain (outside the CDR3, taken from reference TRBV30 and TRBJ1-1): SQTIHQWPATLVQPVGSPLSLECTVEGTSNPNLYWYRQAAGRGLQLLFYSVGIGQISSEVPQNLSASRPQDRQFILSSKKLLLSDSGFYLCASSTGFGGVTEAFFGQGTRLTVV.

The chain employs TRBV5-1 and TRBJ1-1; D not certain. Germline assignment: CDR1 SGHRS and CDR2 YFSETQ. The CDR3 is 13 residues long. V was shortened by 8 bases and J by 1 base, with 12 bases between the two germline ends. The CDR3 region has the DNA TGCGCCAGTAAGCAAACAGAGAACACTGAAGCTTTCTTT. Protein sequence: CASKQTENTEAFF.

The rearrangement uses TRBV9 and TRBJ2-2; 8 nucleotides line up with TRBD1. CDR1 is SGDLS and CDR2 is YYNGEE in the germline V gene. V lost 3 bases and J lost 4; bases outside the gene matches: 8. The CDR3 has 16 residues. CDR3 region: CASSAGQGMVTGELFF. CDR3 sequence (DNA): TGTGCCAGCAGCGCAGGACAGGGTATGGTCACCGGGGAGCTGTTTTTT.

The V and J genes are TRBV6-1 and TRBJ1-2, with 7 bases identical to TRBD1. With V trimmed by 4 bases and J by 4 bases, 12 bases remained unmatched. The germline V gene has CDR1 MNHNS and CDR2 SASEGT. The CDR3 spans 16 residues. The CDR3 reads CASSGDPTGSAYGYTF. CDR3 nucleotide sequence: TGTGCCAGCAGTGGGGACCCGACAGGGTCGGCCTATGGCTACACCTTC.

The chain carries TRBV7-9 and TRBJ2-5, with 11 bases matching TRBD2. Germline-derived CDR1 and CDR2 are SEHNR and FQNEAQ (reference sequence). The CDR3 is 15 amino acids. J lost 2 bases, V lost 1 base, and 0 bases had no gene match. As DNA, the CDR3 is TGTGCCAGCAGCTTAGGACTAGCGGGGCAAGAGACCCAGTACTTC. It encodes CASSLGLAGQETQYF. The variable domain in full, with the rest retrieved from reference TRBV7-9 and TRBJ2-5, is DTGVSQNPRHKITKRGQNVTFRCDPISEHNRLYWYRQTLGQGPEFLTYFQNEAQLEKSRLLSDRFSAERPKGSFSTLEIQRTEQGDSAMYLCASSLGLAGQETQYFGPGTRLLVL.

This rearrangement joins TRBV27 to TRBJ2-5; 7 bases fit TRBD1. CDR1 and CDR2 from the germline V gene are MNHEY and SMNVEV (reference sequence). Trimming took 5 bases from V and 0 from J; bases not matched to a gene: 9. The CDR3 covers 16 residues. DNA for the CDR3: TGTGCCAGCAGTCCGAACAGGGGTGGTTACCAAGAGACCCAGTACTTC. It translates to CASSPNRGGYQETQYF.

This clone showed up just once. In DNA form, the CDR3 reads TGTGCCAGCAGCTTGGACGGACAGCCGTCCTACGAGCAGTACTTC. It codes for CASSLDGQPSYEQYF. The V and J genes are TRBV5-5 and TRBJ2-7, with D perhaps matching TRBD1 (6 bases). This CDR3 spans 15 amino acids. Per germline, CDR1 SGHKS and CDR2 YYEKEE (reference sequence). V gave up 0 bases and J gave up 1 base, with 11 bases separating them.

This sequence joins TRBV27 and TRBJ2-7; D not certain. V lost 4 bases and J 6 bases, leaving 10 bases between the germline ends. This CDR3 is 12 amino acids long. Germline V gene lookup returns CDR1 MNHEY and CDR2 SMNVEV (reference sequence). The CDR3 sequence: CASSSISREQYF. CDR3 nucleotides: TGTGCCAGCAGTTCAATCAGTCGCGAGCAGTACTTC.

The chain has TRBV30 and TRBJ2-5, with D uncertain. With 0 bases removed from V and 2 bases from J, the gap between germline ends came to 7 bases. This CDR3 comprises 13 residues. Germline-derived CDR1 and CDR2 are GTSNPN and SVGIG (reference sequence). CDR3 region: CAWSVQVQETQYF. For the CDR3, the DNA is TGTGCCTGGAGTGTTCAGGTGCAAGAGACCCAGTACTTC.

The DNA for the CDR3 is TGTGCCAGCAGCTTAGGGGGAAGCAGGGGCATGGAGACCCAGTACTTC. Translation: CASSLGGSRGMETQYF. The V and J genes are TRBV7-2 and TRBJ2-5, with a possible D match to TRBD1 (6 bases). The ends were cut back, 1 base at V and 5 bases at J, with 17 bases in the middle. CDR1 is SGHTA, CDR2 FQGNSA, per germline. The CDR3 is 16 amino acids.

The rearrangement links TRBV7-8 to TRBJ2-2; tentatively, D is TRBD2 (5 bases). Trimming removed 6 bases at V and 6 bases at J, with 20 bases between. The CDR3 is 16 amino acids. Germline V gene lookup returns CDR1 SGHVS and CDR2 FQNEAQ. This chain's CDR3 is CASRSPTRDYAGELFF. CDR3 nucleotide sequence: TGTGCCAGCAGATCTCCCACCCGGGATTACGCCGGGGAGCTGTTTTTT.

The rearrangement joins TRBV23-1 to TRBJ2-3; 9 bases fit TRBD1. TRBV23-1 is identified as an open reading frame with a role that is uncertain. The CDR3 loop spans 15 amino acids. The trim removed 4 bases at V and 4 bases at J, leaving 6 bases unmatched. DNA of the CDR3: TGCGCCAGCAGTCGGCCGGGACAGGGTGCAGATACGCAGTATTTT. Amino acids: CASSRPGQGADTQYF.

This chain joins TRBV4-3 and TRBJ1-1, with D possibly being TRBD1 (5 bases). The CDR3 covers 16 residues. Trimming removed 1 base from V and 3 bases from J, with 15 bases in between. CDR1 and CDR2 from the germline V gene are LGHNA and YSLEER. In nucleotides, the CDR3 is TGCGCCAGCAGCCAAGTTTCAGGGAGGAGGGACACTGAAGCTTTCTTT. It encodes CASSQVSGRRDTEAFF.

The chain couples TRBV29-1 to TRBJ2-1; tentative D call: TRBD1 (6 bases). The CDR3 is 11 amino acids. The germline V and J ends were trimmed by 0 bases and 15 bases, with 12 bases remaining between them. CDR1 SQVTM and CDR2 ANQGSEA come from the germline V gene. The CDR3 region has the DNA TGCAGCGTTGAAGACAGGGGCTGGACGTTCTTC. It translates to CSVEDRGWTFF.

The chain is built from TRBV28 and TRBJ2-3; TRBD2 matches 9 bases. After removal of 6 bases from V and 4 bases from J, the junction contained 11 bases not matched to a gene. The CDR3 consists of 16 residues. Germline loops: CDR1 MDHEN, CDR2 SYDVKM. The DNA of the CDR3 is TGTGCCAGCAGCTCTGCCGGGACTAGCAGAGCAGATACGCAGTATTTT. Its protein product is CASSSAGTSRADTQYF.

The CDR3 here is CASSSTGSTDTQYF. CDR3 nucleotide sequence: TGTGCCAGCAGCTCGACAGGAAGCACAGATACGCAGTATTTT. The chain joins TRBV7-3 to TRBJ2-3; a weak D match, TRBD1 (6 bases). The germline V and J ends were trimmed by 4 bases and 0 bases, with 8 bases remaining between them. This CDR3 is built from 14 residues. In germline, CDR1 is SGHTA, CDR2 FQGTGA.

The chain carries TRBV7-3 and TRBJ2-7; TRBD2 aligns across 7 bases. The CDR3 contains 16 residues. The germline V gene encodes CDR1 SGHTA and CDR2 FQGTGA. After removal of 1 base from V and 9 bases from J, the junction contained 15 bases not matched to a gene. CDR3 DNA sequence: TGTGCCAGCAGCTTAAAGGCCTCGCAGCGGGGATCGCGGCAGTACTTC. Amino acid sequence: CASSLKASQRGSRQYF. The whole variable domain, remainder taken from reference TRBV7-3 and TRBJ2-7, is GAGVSQTPSNKVTEKGKYVELRCDPISGHTALYWYRQSLGQGPEFLIYFQGTGAADDSGLPNDRFFAVRPEGSVSTLKIQRTERGDSAVYLCASSLKASQRGSRQYFGPGTRLTVT.

The chain is built from TRBV4-2 and TRBJ2-5, with D maybe TRBD1 (6 bases). The CDR3 spans 16 residues. The V gene lost 2 bases and the J gene lost 2 bases, with 15 bases spanning the gap. CDR1 and CDR2 from the germline V gene are LGHNA and YNFKEQ. CDR3 bases: TGTGCCAGCAGCCAACCTCCGGTACAGGGACAAGAGACCCAGTACTTC. Protein product: CASSQPPVQGQETQYF.

This chain connects TRBV5-1 to TRBJ2-1, with D perhaps TRBD2 (5 bases). V was shortened by 5 bases and J by 8 bases, with 14 bases between the two germline ends. CDR1 SGHRS and CDR2 YFSETQ come from the germline V gene. This CDR3 spans 13 amino acids. CDR3 nucleotide sequence: TGCGCCAGCAGTCGAGCTACACTAGATGAGCAGTTCTTC. This codes for CASSRATLDEQFF.

This clone was seen just once. Other DNA variants within this sample encode the same CDR3. The rearrangement uses TRBV27 and TRBJ1-4, with TRBD1 matching over 9 bases. Germline CDR1 is MNHEY and CDR2 is SMNVEV (reference sequence). This CDR3 is 14 amino acids long. J was trimmed by 7 bases and V by 5 bases; bases with no gene match: 5. The CDR3 spells CASSPQGAFEKLFF. The CDR3 DNA is TGTGCCAGCAGTCCACAGGGGGCGTTTGAAAAACTGTTTTTT.

CDR3 in DNA: TGTGCCAGCAGCCCACTGCCCGGGGAGCTGTTTTTT. It is translated as CASSPLPGELFF. This chain connects TRBV9 to TRBJ2-2, with D uncertain. V dropped 4 bases and J dropped 6 bases, with 7 bases sitting between them. The CDR3 extends over 12 amino acids. Germline loops: CDR1 SGDLS, CDR2 YYNGEE.

The chain is built from TRBV4-3 and TRBJ2-6; 7 bases agree with TRBD2. Germline-derived CDR1 and CDR2 are LGHNA and YSLEER. V gave up 1 base and J gave up 1 base; unmatched junction bases: 1. The CDR3 covers 16 residues. The CDR3 here is CASSQGGGSGANVLTF. In DNA, the CDR3 is TGCGCCAGCAGCCAAGGGGGGGGTTCTGGGGCCAACGTCCTGACTTTC.